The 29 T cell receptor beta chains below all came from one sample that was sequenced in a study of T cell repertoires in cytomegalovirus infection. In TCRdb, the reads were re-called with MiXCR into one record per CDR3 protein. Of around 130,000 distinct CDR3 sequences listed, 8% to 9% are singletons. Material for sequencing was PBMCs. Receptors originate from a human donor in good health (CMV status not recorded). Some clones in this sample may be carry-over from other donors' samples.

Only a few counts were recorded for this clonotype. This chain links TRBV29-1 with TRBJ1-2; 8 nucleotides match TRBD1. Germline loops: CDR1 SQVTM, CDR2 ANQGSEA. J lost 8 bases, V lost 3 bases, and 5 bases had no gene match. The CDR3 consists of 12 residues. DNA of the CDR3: TGCAGCGTTGAGGCGGACAGGGCGGGCTACACCTTC. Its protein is CSVEADRAGYTF. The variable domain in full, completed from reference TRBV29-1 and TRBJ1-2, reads SAVISQKPSRDICQRGTSLTIQCQVDSQVTMMFWYRQQPGQSLTLIATANQGSEATYESGFVIDKFPISRPNLTFSTLTVSNMSPEDSSIYLCSVEADRAGYTFGSGTRLTVV.

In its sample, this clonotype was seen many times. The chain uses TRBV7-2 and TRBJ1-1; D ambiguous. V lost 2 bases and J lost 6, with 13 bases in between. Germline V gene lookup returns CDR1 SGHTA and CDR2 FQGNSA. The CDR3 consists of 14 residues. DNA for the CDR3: TGTGCCAGCAGCTTAAAGTCCTTTGGCGCTGAAGCTTTCTTT. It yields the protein CASSLKSFGAEAFF.

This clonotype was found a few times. DNA for the CDR3: TGTGCCAGCAGTTCCCTCGGACAGGGGGTGAGGAAGGAAGAGACCCAGTACTTC. It specifies CASSSLGQGVRKEETQYF. This chain connects TRBV28 to TRBJ2-5; 10 bases fit TRBD1. The CDR3 spans 18 residues. J was trimmed by 3 bases and V by 4 bases; bases with no gene match: 14. Germline V gene data show CDR1 as MDHEN and CDR2 as SYDVKM.

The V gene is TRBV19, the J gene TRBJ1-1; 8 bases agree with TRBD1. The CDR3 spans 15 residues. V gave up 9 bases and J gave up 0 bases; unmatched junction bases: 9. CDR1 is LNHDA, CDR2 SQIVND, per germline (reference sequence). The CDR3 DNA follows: TGTGCCAGCCATAGACAGGGGACGGTGAACACTGAAGCTTTCTTT. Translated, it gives CASHRQGTVNTEAFF.

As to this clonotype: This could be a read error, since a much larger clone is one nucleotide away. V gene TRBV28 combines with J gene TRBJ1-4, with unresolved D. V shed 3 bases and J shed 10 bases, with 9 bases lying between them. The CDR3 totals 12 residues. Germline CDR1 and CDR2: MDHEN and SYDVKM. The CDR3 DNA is TGTGCCAGCAGTTTTATAGGAGGAAAACTGTTTTTT. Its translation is CASSFIGGKLFF.

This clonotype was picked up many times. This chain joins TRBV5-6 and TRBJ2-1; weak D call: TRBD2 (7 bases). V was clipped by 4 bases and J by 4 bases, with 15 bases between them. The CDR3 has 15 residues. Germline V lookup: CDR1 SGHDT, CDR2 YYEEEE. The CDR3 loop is CASSRRGGVYNEQFF. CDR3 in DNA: TGTGCCAGCAGCCGGAGGGGGGGCGTATACAATGAGCAGTTCTTC. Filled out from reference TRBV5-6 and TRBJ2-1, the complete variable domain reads DAGVTQSPTHLIKTRGQQVTLRCSPKSGHDTVSWYQQALGQGPQFIFQYYEEEERQRGNFPDRFSGHQFPNYSSELNVNALLLGDSALYLCASSRRGGVYNEQFFGPGTRLTVL.

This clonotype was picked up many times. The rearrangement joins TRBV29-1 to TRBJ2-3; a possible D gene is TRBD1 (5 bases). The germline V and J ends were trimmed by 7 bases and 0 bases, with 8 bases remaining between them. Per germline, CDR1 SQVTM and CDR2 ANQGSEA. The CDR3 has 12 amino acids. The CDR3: CSGGPSTDTQYF. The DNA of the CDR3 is TGCAGCGGGGGCCCTAGCACAGATACGCAGTATTTT.

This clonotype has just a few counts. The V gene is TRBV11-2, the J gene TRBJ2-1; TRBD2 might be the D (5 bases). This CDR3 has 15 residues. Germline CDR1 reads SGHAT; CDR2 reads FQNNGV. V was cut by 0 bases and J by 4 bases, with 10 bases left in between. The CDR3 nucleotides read TGTGCCAGCAGCTTAGATCACACGGGGTACAATGAGCAGTTCTTC. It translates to CASSLDHTGYNEQFF. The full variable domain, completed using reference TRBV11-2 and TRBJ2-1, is EAGVAQSPRYKIIEKRQSVAFWCNPISGHATLYWYQQILGQGPKLLIQFQNNGVVDDSQLPKDRFSAERLKGVDSTLKIQPAKLEDSAVYLCASSLDHTGYNEQFFGPGTRLTVL.

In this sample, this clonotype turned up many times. The CDR3 reads CASSLGTANNSPLHF. The CDR3 DNA follows: TGTGCCAGCAGTCTCGGGACAGCAAATAATTCACCCCTCCACTTT. The V and J genes are TRBV28 and TRBJ1-6, with TRBD1 identical over 7 bases. The germline CDR1 and CDR2 sequences are MDHEN and SYDVKM. This CDR3 region has 15 residues. Trimming took 5 bases from V and 5 from J; bases not matched to a gene: 6.

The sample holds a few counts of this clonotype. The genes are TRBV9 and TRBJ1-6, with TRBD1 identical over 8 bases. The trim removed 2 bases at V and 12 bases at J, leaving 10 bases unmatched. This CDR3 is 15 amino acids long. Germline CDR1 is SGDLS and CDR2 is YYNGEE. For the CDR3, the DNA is TGTGCCAGCAGCGTGAACGGCAGGGGGCTGGAACCCCTCCACTTT. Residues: CASSVNGRGLEPLHF.

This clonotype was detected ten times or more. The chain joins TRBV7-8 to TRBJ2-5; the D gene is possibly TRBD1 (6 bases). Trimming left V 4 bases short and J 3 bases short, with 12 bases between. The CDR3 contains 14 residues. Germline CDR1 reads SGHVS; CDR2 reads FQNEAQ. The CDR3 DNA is TGTGCCAGCAGCTCCTTCGGACAGAAAGAGACCCAGTACTTC. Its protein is CASSSFGQKETQYF. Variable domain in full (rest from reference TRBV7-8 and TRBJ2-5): GAGVSQSPRYKVAKRGQDVALRCDPISGHVSLFWYQQALGQGPEFLTYFQNEAQLDKSGLPSDRFFAERPEGSVSTLKIQRTQQEDSAVYLCASSSFGQKETQYFGPGTRLLVL.

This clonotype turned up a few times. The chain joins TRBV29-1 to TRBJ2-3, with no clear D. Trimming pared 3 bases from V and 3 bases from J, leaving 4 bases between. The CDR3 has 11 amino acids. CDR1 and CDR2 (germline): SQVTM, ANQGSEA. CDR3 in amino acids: CSVDMTDTQYF. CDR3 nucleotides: TGCAGCGTTGACATGACAGATACGCAGTATTTT.

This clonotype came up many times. CDR3 DNA sequence: TGTGCCAGCAGTGACGAGCGGGGGGGCCATAATGAGCAGTTCTTC. Translating gives CASSDERGGHNEQFF. The chain is built from TRBV6-4 and TRBJ2-1; TRBD2 aligns across 10 bases. Losses at the gene ends were 2 bases for V and 7 bases for J; bases not matched to a gene: 5. CDR1 MRHNA and CDR2 SNTAGT come from the germline V gene. This CDR3 region has 15 residues.

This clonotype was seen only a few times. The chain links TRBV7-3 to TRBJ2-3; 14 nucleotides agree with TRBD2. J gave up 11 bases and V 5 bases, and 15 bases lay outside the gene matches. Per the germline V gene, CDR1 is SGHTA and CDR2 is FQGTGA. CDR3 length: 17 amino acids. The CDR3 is CASSPGTSGGFEWRQYF. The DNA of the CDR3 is TGTGCCAGCAGCCCCGGGACTAGCGGGGGTTTCGAGTGGAGGCAGTATTTT. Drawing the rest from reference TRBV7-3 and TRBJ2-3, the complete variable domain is GAGVSQTPSNKVTEKGKYVELRCDPISGHTALYWYRQSLGQGPEFLIYFQGTGAADDSGLPNDRFFAVRPEGSVSTLKIQRTERGDSAVYLCASSPGTSGGFEWRQYFGPGTRLTVL.

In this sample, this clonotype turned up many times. This chain's CDR3 is CASSPGTAYGYTF. CDR3 DNA: TGTGCCAGCAGCCCCGGGACAGCCTATGGCTACACCTTC. The chain couples TRBV7-2 to TRBJ1-2; 7 bases match TRBD1. With 5 bases clipped from V and 4 bases from J, the junction kept 4 bases outside the gene matches. The V gene's germline CDR1 is SGHTA and CDR2 FQGNSA. The CDR3 is 13 residues long. The full variable domain, its missing parts supplied by reference TRBV7-2 and TRBJ1-2, is GAGVSQSPSNKVTEKGKDVELRCDPISGHTALYWYRQSLGQGLEFLIYFQGNSAPDKSGLPSDRFSAERTGGSVSTLTIQRTQQEDSAVYLCASSPGTAYGYTFGSGTRLTVV.

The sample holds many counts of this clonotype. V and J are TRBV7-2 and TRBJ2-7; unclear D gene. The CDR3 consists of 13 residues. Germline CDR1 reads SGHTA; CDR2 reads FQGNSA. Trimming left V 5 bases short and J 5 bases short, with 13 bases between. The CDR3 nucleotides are TGTGCCAGCAGCCCCAGAGATTCCCACGAGCAGTACTTC. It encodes CASSPRDSHEQYF.

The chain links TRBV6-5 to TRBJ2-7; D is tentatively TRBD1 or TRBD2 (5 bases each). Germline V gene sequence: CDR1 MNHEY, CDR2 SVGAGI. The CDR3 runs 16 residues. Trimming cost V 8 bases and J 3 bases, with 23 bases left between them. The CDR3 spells CASGTRQNKFIYEQYF. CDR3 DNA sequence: TGTGCCAGCGGGACCCGACAGAACAAGTTTATCTACGAGCAGTACTTC.

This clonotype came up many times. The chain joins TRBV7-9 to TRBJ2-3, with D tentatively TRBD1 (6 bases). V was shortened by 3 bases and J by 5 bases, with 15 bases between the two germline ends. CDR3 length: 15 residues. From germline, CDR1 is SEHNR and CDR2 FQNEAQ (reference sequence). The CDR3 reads CASSLETGVGDTQYF. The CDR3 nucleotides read TGTGCCAGCAGCTTGGAGACAGGAGTGGGAGATACGCAGTATTTT.

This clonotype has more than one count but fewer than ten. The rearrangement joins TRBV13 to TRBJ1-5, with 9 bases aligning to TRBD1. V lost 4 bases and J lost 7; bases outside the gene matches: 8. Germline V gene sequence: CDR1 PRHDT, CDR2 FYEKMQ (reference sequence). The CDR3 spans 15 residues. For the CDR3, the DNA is TGTGCCAGCAGCTCTCGGGACAGGGATGGCCAGCCCCAGCATTTT. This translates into CASSSRDRDGQPQHF.

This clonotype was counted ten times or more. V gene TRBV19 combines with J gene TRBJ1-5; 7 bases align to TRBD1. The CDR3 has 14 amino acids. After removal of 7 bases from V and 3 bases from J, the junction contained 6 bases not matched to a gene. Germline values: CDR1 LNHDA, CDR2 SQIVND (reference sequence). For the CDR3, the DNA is TGTGCCAGTAAAAGAACAGGGGACAATCAGCCCCAGCATTTT. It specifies CASKRTGDNQPQHF.

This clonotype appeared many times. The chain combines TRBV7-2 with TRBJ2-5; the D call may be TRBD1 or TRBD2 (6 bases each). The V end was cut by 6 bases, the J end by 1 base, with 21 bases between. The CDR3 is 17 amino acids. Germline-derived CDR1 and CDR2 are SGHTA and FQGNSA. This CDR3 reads CASSRALRGTPQETQYF. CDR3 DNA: TGTGCCAGCAGTCGTGCACTCCGGGGGACACCCCAAGAGACCCAGTACTTC.

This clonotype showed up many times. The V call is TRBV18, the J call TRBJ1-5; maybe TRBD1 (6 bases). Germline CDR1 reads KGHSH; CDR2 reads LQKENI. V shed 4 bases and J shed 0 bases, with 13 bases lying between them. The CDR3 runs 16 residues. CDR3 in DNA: TGTGCCAGCTCACTCTCGACAGGTAATAGCAATCAGCCCCAGCATTTT. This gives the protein CASSLSTGNSNQPQHF.

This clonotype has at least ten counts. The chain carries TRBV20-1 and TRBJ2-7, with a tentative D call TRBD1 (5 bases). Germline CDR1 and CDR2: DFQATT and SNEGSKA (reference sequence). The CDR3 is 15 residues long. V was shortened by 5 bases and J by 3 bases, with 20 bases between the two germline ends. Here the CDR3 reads CSAQKESGQFYEQYF. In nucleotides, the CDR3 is TGCAGTGCTCAAAAGGAGTCTGGACAATTCTACGAGCAGTACTTC.

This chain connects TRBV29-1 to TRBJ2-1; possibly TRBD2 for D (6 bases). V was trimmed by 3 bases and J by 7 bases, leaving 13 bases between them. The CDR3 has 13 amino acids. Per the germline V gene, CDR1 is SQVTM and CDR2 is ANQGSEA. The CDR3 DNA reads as TGCAGCGTTGATCCCCGGGGGAGGAATGAGCAGTTCTTC. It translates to CSVDPRGRNEQFF.

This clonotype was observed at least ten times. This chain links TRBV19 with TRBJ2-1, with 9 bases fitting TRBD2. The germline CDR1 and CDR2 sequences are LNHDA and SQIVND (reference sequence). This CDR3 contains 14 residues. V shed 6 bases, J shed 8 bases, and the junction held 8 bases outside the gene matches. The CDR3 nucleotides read TGTGCCAGTAGCCTGGCGGGGGGGTTCTATGAGCAGTTCTTC. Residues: CASSLAGGFYEQFF.

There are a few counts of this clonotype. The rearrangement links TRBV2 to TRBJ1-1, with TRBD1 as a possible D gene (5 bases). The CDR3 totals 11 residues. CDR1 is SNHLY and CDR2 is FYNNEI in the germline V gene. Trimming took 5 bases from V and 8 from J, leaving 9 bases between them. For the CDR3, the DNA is TGTGCCAGCAGTTCGACAGAAGAAGCTTTCTTT. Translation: CASSSTEEAFF.

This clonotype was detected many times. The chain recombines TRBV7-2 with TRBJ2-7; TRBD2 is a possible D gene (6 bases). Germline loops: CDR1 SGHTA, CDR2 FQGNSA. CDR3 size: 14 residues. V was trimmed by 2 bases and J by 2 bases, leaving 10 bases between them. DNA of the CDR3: TGTGCCAGCAGCTTACACGGGGGAACCTACGAGCAGTACTTC. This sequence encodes CASSLHGGTYEQYF.

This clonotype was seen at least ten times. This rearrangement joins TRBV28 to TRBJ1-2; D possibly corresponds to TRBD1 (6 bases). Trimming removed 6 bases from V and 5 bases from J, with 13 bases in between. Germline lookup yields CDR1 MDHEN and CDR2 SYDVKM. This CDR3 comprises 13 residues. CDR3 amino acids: CASSRGGTYGYTF. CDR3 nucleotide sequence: TGTGCCAGCAGCAGAGGGGGGACATATGGCTACACCTTC.

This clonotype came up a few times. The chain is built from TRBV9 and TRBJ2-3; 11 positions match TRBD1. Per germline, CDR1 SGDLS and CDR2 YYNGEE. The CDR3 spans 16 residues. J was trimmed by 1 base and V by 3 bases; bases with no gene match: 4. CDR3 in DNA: TGTGCCAGCAGCGGGACAGGGGGCACCGGCACAGATACGCAGTATTTT. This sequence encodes CASSGTGGTGTDTQYF.